Shown below are 10 T cell receptor beta chains from a single sample sequenced in a study of shared clonotypes between healthy human individuals. TCRdb keeps only in-frame clones here, not all; method: immunoSEQ multiplex PCR. The sample shows a few million clones, about 94% of them seen only once. Only CD45RO-negative cells positively selected for CCR7 counted as naive CD8 cells, so terminally differentiated effector memory CD45RA+ cells were excluded. The specimen sequenced was naive CD8+ T cells from PBMCs. Receptors originate from a man younger than 30 in good health. Some clones in this sample may be carry-over from other donors' samples.

With regard to this clone: Within the sample, other DNA sequences also encode this same CDR3. The rearrangement uses TRBV7-3 and TRBJ2-1; 8 nucleotides agree with TRBD2. The germline CDR1 and CDR2 sequences are SGHTA and FQGTGA. With V trimmed by 6 bases and J by 0 bases, 4 bases remained unmatched. The CDR3 runs 15 residues. CDR3 DNA sequence: TGTGCCAGCAGTAGCGGGACTAGCTCCTACAATGAGCAGTTCTTC. Translating it yields CASSSGTSSYNEQFF.

The V and J genes are TRBV27 and TRBJ2-2; 8 bases match TRBD2. Trimming at V came to 5 bases and at J to 0 bases, leaving 14 bases not matched to a gene. From germline, CDR1 is MNHEY and CDR2 SMNVEV (reference sequence). The CDR3 totals 19 residues. The CDR3 DNA reads as TGTGCCAGCAGTCCCCCCCAGGGCGGGGGGTTCGCGAACACCGGGGAGCTGTTTTTT. This translates into CASSPPQGGGFANTGELFF.

This chain joins TRBV28 and TRBJ1-1; 7 bases match TRBD1. From germline, CDR1 is MDHEN and CDR2 SYDVKM. Germline trimming cut 6 bases from V and 5 bases from J; bases unmatched to any gene: 15. This CDR3 has 16 residues. The CDR3 loop is CASSSTGTRSGTEAFF. Written as DNA, the CDR3 is TGTGCCAGCAGCTCGACAGGGACGAGGTCTGGGACTGAAGCTTTCTTT. Looking up the rest from reference TRBV28 and TRBJ1-1 gives the full variable domain: DVKVTQSSRYLVKRTGEKVFLECVQDMDHENMFWYRQDPGLGLRLIYFSYDVKMKEKGDIPEGYSVSREKKERFSLILESASTNQTSMYLCASSSTGTRSGTEAFFGQGTRLTVV.

This clone has only one observation. The V and J genes are TRBV21-1 and TRBJ2-6. TRBV21-1 is classified as a pseudogene. This CDR3 spans 16 amino acids. The CDR3 here is CASSPPLNSGANVLTF. As DNA, the CDR3 is TGTGCCAGCAGCCCTCCCCTCAACTCTGGGGCCAACGTCCTGACTTTC.

This chain joins TRBV7-7 and TRBJ2-5, with TRBD2 matching 8 bases. This CDR3 comprises 20 residues. Germline trimming cut 2 bases from V and 3 bases from J; bases unmatched to any gene: 20. The germline gives CDR1 SSHAT, CDR2 FNYEAQ (reference sequence). The CDR3 spells CASSLMGGRLAGSGEETQYF. CDR3 nucleotides: TGTGCCAGCAGCTTAATGGGTGGTCGGCTAGCGGGCAGTGGGGAAGAGACCCAGTACTTC.

Comment on this clone: This sample also contains other DNA sequences that code for the same CDR3. V and J are TRBV19 and TRBJ2-7; 7 positions agree with TRBD1. The ends lost 5 bases at V and 4 bases at J; junction bases unmatched: 5. This CDR3 contains 13 residues. Germline CDR1 LNHDA, CDR2 SQIVND (reference sequence). CDR3 in amino acids: CASSPRTGYEQYF. The CDR3 DNA follows: TGTGCCAGTAGTCCCAGGACAGGTTACGAGCAGTACTTC.

The rearrangement joins TRBV28 to TRBJ2-2, with a weak D call TRBD1 (6 bases). Germline V gene lookup returns CDR1 MDHEN and CDR2 SYDVKM. This CDR3 contains 14 residues. Deletions cut 2 bases from V and 5 bases from J, with 9 bases between. The CDR3 region is CASSLGGETGELFF. DNA of the CDR3: TGTGCCAGCAGTTTAGGGGGCGAGACCGGGGAGCTGTTTTTT.

The gene calls are TRBV4-1 and TRBJ2-1, with 7 bases that match TRBD2. Germline CDR1 and CDR2: MGHRA and YSYEKL. The CDR3 has 18 amino acids. V lost 1 base, J lost 2 bases, and 11 bases stayed unmatched. CDR3 DNA sequence: TGCGCCAGCAGCCAAGTTCACCTCAGCGGGACGCCCTACAATGAGCAGTTCTTC. It translates to CASSQVHLSGTPYNEQFF.

This clone has only a few counts. The chain is built from TRBV28 and TRBJ1-5; 10 nucleotides agree with TRBD1. The CDR3 runs to 14 residues. CDR1 is MDHEN and CDR2 is SYDVKM in the germline V gene. J lost 3 bases, V lost 6 bases, and 2 bases had no gene match. CDR3 protein: CASRGTGDNQPQHF. CDR3 nucleotides: TGTGCCAGCAGAGGGACAGGGGACAATCAGCCCCAGCATTTT.

The chain has TRBV12-5 and TRBJ1-1, with D hard to call. From germline, CDR1 is LGHNT and CDR2 FRNRAP. The CDR3 runs to 13 residues. With 1 base removed from V and 4 bases from J, the gap between germline ends came to 7 bases. The CDR3 sequence: CASGLAAATEAFF. Here the CDR3 DNA reads TGTGCTAGTGGTTTGGCCGCGGCCACTGAAGCTTTCTTT.